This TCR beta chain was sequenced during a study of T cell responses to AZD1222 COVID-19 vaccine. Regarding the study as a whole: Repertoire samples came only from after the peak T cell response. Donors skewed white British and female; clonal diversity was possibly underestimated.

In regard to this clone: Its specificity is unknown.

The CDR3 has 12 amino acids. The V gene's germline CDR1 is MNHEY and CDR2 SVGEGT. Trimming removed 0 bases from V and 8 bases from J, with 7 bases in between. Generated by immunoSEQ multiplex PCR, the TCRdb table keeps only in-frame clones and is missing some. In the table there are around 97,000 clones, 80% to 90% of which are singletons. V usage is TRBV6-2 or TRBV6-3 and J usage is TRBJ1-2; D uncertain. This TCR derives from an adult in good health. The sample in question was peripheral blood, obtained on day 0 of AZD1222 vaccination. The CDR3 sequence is CASSYSDGGYTF. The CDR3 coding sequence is TGTGCCAGCAGTTACTCGGACGGAGGCTACACCTTC.